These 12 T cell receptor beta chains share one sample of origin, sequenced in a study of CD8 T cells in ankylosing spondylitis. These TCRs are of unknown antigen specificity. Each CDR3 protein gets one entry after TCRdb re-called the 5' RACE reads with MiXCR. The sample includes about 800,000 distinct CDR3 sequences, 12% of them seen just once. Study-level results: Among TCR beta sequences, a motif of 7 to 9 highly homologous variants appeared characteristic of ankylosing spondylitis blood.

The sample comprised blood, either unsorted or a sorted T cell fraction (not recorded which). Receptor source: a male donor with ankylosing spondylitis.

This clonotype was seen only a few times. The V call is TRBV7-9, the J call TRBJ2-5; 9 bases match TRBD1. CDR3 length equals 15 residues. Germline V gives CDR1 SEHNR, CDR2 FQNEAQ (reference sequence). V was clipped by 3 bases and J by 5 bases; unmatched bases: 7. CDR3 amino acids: CASSFLGQGLETQYF. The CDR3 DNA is TGTGCCAGCAGCTTCCTCGGACAGGGGCTGGAGACCCAGTACTTC.

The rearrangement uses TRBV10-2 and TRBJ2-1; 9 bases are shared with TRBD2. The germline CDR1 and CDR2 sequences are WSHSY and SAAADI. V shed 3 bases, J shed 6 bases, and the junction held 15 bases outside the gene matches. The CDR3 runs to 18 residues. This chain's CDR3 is CASSELAGALLGGNEQFF. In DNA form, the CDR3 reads TGCGCCAGCAGTGAATTAGCGGGGGCCCTCTTGGGAGGCAATGAGCAGTTCTTC.

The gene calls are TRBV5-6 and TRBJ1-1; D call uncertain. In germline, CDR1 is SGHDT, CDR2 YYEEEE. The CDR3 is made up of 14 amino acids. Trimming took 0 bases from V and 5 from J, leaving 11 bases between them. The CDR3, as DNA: TGTGCCAGCAGCTTGGGATTTTCGAGAACTGAAGCTTTCTTT. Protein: CASSLGFSRTEAFF.

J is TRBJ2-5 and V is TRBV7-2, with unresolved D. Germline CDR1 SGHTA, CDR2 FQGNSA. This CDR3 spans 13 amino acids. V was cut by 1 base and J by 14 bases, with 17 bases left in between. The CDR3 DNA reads TGTGCCAGCAGCTTAGAAGGTCATCTTATACCTTACTTC. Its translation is CASSLEGHLIPYF. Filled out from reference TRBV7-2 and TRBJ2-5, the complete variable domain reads GAGVSQSPSNKVTEKGKDVELRCDPISGHTALYWYRQSLGQGLEFLIYFQGNSAPDKSGLPSDRFSAERTGGSVSTLTIQRTQQEDSAVYLCASSLEGHLIPYFGPGTRLLVL.

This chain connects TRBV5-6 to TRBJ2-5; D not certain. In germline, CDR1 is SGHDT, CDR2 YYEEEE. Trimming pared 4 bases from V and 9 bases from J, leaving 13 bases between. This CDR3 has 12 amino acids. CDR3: CASSMTLRAQYF. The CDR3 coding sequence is TGTGCCAGCAGCATGACACTTAGGGCCCAGTACTTC.

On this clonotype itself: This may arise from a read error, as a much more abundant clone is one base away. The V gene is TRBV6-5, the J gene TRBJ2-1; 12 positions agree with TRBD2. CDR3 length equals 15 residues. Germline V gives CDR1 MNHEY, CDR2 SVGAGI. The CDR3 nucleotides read TGTGCCAGCAGTTTCGGACTAGCGGGATACAATGAGCAGCTCTTC. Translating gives CASSFGLAGYNEQLF.

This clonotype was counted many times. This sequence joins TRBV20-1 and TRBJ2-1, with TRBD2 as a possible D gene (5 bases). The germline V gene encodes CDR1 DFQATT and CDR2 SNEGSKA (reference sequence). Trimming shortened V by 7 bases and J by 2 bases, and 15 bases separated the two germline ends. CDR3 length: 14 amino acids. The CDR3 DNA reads TGCAGTGTCCCCGTAGCGCGAACCTACAATGAGCAGTTCTTC. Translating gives CSVPVARTYNEQFF.

The CDR3 region is CASSDSSRTDTQYF. The CDR3, as DNA: TGCGCCAGCAGTGACAGTAGTAGAACAGATACGCAGTATTTT. This chain connects TRBV10-2 to TRBJ2-3, with D unclear. CDR3 length equals 14 residues. The V gene's germline CDR1 is WSHSY and CDR2 SAAADI. V shed 3 bases and J shed 3 bases, with 10 bases lying between them.

In nucleotides, the CDR3 is TGCGCCAGCAGCTTTAACGTGAACACTGAAGCTTTCTTT. This sequence encodes CASSFNVNTEAFF. The V and J genes are TRBV5-1 and TRBJ1-1; unclear D gene. Germline assignment: CDR1 SGHRS and CDR2 YFSETQ. The length of the CDR3 is 13 residues. V shed 2 bases and J shed 0 bases, with 5 bases lying between them. Full variable domain (missing parts from reference TRBV5-1 and TRBJ1-1): KAGVTQTPRYLIKTRGQQVTLSCSPISGHRSVSWYQQTPGQGLQFLFEYFSETQRNKGNFPGRFSGRQFSNSRSEMNVSTLELGDSALYLCASSFNVNTEAFFGQGTRLTVV.

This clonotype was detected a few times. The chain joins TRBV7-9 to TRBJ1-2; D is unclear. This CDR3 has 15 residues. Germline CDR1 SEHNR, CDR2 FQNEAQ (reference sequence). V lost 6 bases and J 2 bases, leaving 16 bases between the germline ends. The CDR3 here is CASSPPRGLNYGYTF. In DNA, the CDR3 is TGTGCCAGCAGTCCCCCCCGGGGATTAAACTATGGCTACACCTTC.

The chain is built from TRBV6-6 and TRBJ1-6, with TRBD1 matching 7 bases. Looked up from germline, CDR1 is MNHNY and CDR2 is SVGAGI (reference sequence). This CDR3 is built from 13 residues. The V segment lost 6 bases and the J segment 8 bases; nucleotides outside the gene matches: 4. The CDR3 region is CASRGGLDSPLHF. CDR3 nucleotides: TGTGCCAGCAGAGGGGGCTTGGATTCACCCCTCCACTTT.

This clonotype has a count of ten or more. The CDR3 bases are TGTGCCAGCAGTTTCAAGCGGGAGCTGGGAAATGAGCAGTTCTTC. It is translated as CASSFKRELGNEQFF. The gene calls are TRBV12-3 or TRBV12-4 and TRBJ2-1; 8 bases match TRBD2. This CDR3 spans 15 amino acids. Trimming removed 3 bases from V and 7 bases from J; junction bases left unmatched: 8.